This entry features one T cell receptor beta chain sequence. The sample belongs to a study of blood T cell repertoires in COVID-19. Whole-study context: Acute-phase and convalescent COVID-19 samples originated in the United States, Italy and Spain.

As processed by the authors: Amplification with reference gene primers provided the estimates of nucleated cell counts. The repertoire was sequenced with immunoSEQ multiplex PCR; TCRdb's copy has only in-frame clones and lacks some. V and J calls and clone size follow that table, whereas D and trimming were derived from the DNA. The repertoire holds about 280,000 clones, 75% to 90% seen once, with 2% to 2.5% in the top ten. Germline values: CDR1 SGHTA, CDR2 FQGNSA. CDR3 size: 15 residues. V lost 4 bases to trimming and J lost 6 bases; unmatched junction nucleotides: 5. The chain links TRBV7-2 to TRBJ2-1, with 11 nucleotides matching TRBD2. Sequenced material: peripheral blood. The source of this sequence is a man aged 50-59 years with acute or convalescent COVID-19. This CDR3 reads CASSWGSGGANEQFF. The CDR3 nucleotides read TGTGCCAGCAGCTGGGGTAGCGGGGGGGCCAATGAGCAGTTCTTC.